A selection of T cell receptor beta chains follows, all from one sample in a study of blood T cell repertoires in COVID-19. TCRdb's copy holds only in-frame clones and misses some; the assay was immunoSEQ multiplex PCR. The table records 110,000 or so clones, around 85% of them present only once. Sequencing used peripheral blood. All receptors come from a man in his 70s who had recovered from COVID-19. Both conserved end residues are part of each CDR3. A D gene is named only where the DNA matches it firmly. Expanded clones get a size class; other rows say once, few or many, or leave the size out.

j_gene	abundance	v_gene	d_gene	CDR3nt	CDR3aa
TRBJ2-2	.	TRBV7-2	.	TGTGCCAGCACCTTCTGGGGGGGCGGAACCGGGGAGCTGTTTTTT	CASTFWGGGTGELFF
TRBJ1-2	.	TRBV18	.	TGTGCCAGCTCACCAGGCAGGGTTGGCTACACCTTC	CASSPGRVGYTF
TRBJ2-5	.	TRBV5-1	TRBD2	TGCGCCAGCAGAAGGACTAGCGGAGGTCAAGAGACCCAGTACTTC	CASRRTSGGQETQYF
TRBJ2-2	.	TRBV19	.	TGTGCCAGTAGTATAGATAGGAGACCCCTAGGAGGGGAGCTGTTTTTT	CASSIDRRPLGGELFF
TRBJ1-4	.	TRBV2	.	TGTGCCAGCAGTGAAGCGAGAGGGCTTGATGAAAAACTGTTTTTT	CASSEARGLDEKLFF
TRBJ1-2	few	TRBV20-1	.	TGCAGTGCTATGGGCTGGTATGGCTACACCTTC	CSAMGWYGYTF
TRBJ2-3	.	TRBV11-3	TRBD1	TGTGCCAGCAGCTTAGGGGGGACAGGGTCGAGCACAGATACGCAGTATTTT	CASSLGGTGSSTDTQYF
TRBJ2-1	.	TRBV19	TRBD1	TGTGCCAGTAGACGCCGGGACAGGGGTTATGAGCAGTTCTTC	CASRRRDRGYEQFF
TRBJ2-3	few	TRBV19	.	TGTGCCAGTCGATTATCAGGGGATACGCAGTATTTT	CASRLSGDTQYF
TRBJ2-7	.	TRBV7-9	TRBD1	TGTGCCAGCAGCTTGGATGGGACAGGGTCCGGAAGGCAGTACTTC	CASSLDGTGSGRQYF
TRBJ1-1	once	TRBV11-2	TRBD1	TGTGCCAGCAGTCGCGACAGGGGGAACACTGAAGCTTTCTTT	CASSRDRGNTEAFF
TRBJ1-4	.	TRBV12-3/TRBV12-4	.	TGTGCCAGTGGAGGGTATCCTAATGAAAAACTGTTTTTT	CASGGYPNEKLFF
TRBJ2-5	.	TRBV3-1/TRBV3-2	.	TGTGCCAGCAGCCAATTTTATTCTAGCGCCCAAGAGACCCAGTACTTC	CASSQFYSSAQETQYF
TRBJ1-2	.	TRBV28	.	TGTGCCAGCAGTTCACTCACAGGTATAGGTAGCTACACCTTC	CASSSLTGIGSYTF
TRBJ2-7	.	TRBV2	.	TGTGCCAGCGGCAGCACGGGCTACGAGCAGTACTTC	CASGSTGYEQYF
TRBJ2-5	.	TRBV7-2	TRBD1	TGTGCCAGCAGCTTCGGGGACAGGAGGAAGGAGACCCAGTACTTC	CASSFGDRRKETQYF
TRBJ2-3	.	TRBV19	.	TGTGCCAGTAAAGGGCGGCGACAGACCCCATGGGGCGATACGCAGTATTTT	CASKGRRQTPWGDTQYF
TRBJ2-1	.	TRBV6-2/TRBV6-3	TRBD2	TGTGCCAGCAGTTGGGCAGCGGGAGGGCCCAATGAGCAGTTCTTC	CASSWAAGGPNEQFF
TRBJ2-1	.	TRBV9	.	TGTGCCAGCAGCGTCTACGGGGGTACGGATGAGCAGTTCTTC	CASSVYGGTDEQFF
TRBJ2-5	.	TRBV28	TRBD2	TGTGCCAGCAGTTCCGCGGGAGGGCCAGAGACCCAGTACTTC	CASSSAGGPETQYF